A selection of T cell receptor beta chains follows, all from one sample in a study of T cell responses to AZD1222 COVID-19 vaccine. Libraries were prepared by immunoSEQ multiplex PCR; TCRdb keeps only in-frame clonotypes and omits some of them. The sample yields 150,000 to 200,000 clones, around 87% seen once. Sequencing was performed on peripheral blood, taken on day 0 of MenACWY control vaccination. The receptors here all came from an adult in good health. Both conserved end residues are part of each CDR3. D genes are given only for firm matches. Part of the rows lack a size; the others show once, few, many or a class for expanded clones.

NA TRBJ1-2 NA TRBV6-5 CASRGDGAINYGYTF TGTGCCAGCAGGGGGGACGGAGCAATTAACTATGGCTACACCTTC
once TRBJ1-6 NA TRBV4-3 CASSPGGDNSPLHF TGCGCCAGCAGCCCGGGGGGGGACAATTCACCCCTCCACTTT
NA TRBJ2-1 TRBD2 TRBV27 CASSLLTSGRGQFF TGTGCCAGCAGTTTATTGACTAGCGGGAGGGGGCAGTTCTTC
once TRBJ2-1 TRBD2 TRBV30 CAWSGGGRVRSYNEQFF TGTGCCTGGAGTGGGGGCGGGAGAGTCCGCTCCTACAATGAGCAGTTCTTC
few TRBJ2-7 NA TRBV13 CASSPQGDEQYF TGTGCCAGCAGCCCCCAGGGTGACGAGCAGTACTTC
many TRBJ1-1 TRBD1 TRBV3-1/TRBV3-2 CASSLRQGGTEAFF TGTGCCAGCAGCCTGCGACAGGGAGGCACTGAAGCTTTCTTT
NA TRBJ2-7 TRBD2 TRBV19 CASSIGGGEQYF TGTGCCAGTAGTATAGGGGGGGGCGAGCAGTACTTC
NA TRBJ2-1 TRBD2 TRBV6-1 CASSEWLSGILNEQFF TGTGCCAGCAGTGAATGGTTAAGCGGGATATTGAATGAGCAGTTCTTC
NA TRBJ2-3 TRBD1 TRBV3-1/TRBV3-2 CASSQEISGGTQYF TGTGCCAGCAGCCAGGAGATCTCAGGGGGTACGCAGTATTTT
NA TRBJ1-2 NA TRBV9 CASSVAGDGYTF TGTGCCAGCAGCGTGGCAGGAGATGGCTACACCTTC
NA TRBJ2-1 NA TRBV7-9 CASSLLSERNNNEQFF TGTGCCAGCAGCTTATTGTCGGAACGGAATAACAATGAGCAGTTCTTC
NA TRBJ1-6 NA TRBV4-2 CASRSSGDSPLHF TGTGCCAGCAGATCCTCAGGAGATTCACCCCTCCACTTT
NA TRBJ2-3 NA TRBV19 CASPPPGVREVDTQYF TGTGCCAGTCCACCTCCCGGCGTCAGGGAGGTAGATACTCAGTATTTT
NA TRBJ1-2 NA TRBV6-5 CASSYGGPDYGYTF TGTGCCAGCAGTTATGGGGGGCCCGACTATGGCTACACCTTC
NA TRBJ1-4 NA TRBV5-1 CASSAQGSANEKLFF TGCGCCAGCAGCGCTCAGGGATCGGCTAATGAAAAACTGTTTTTT
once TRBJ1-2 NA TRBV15 CATSREGLYGYTF TGTGCCACCAGCAGGGAGGGGCTCTATGGCTACACCTTC
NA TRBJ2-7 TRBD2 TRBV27 CASSLLASGSSYEQYF TGTGCCAGCAGTTTATTGGCTAGCGGGAGCTCCTACGAGCAGTACTTC
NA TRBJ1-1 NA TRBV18 CASSPGQAMNTEAFF TGTGCCAGCTCACCCGGACAAGCTATGAACACTGAAGCTTTCTTT
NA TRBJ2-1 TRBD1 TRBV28 CASSPGTGAYNEQFF TGTGCCAGCAGTCCCGGGACAGGGGCGTACAATGAGCAGTTCTTC
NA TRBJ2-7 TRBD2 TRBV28 CASSFRLAGPSYEQYF TGTGCCAGCAGTTTTCGGCTAGCGGGGCCCTCCTACGAGCAGTACTTC
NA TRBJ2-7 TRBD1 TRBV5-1 CASSLGTGAYEQYF TGCGCCAGCAGCTTGGGGACAGGGGCCTACGAGCAGTACTTC
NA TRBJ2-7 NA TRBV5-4 CASSLEHSYEQYF TGTGCCAGCAGCTTGGAACACTCCTACGAGCAGTACTTC
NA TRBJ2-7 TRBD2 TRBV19 CASSPPGLAVSYEQYF TGTGCCAGTAGTCCCCCGGGACTAGCGGTCTCCTACGAGCAGTACTTC
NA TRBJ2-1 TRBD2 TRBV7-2 CASSTLAGGSYNEQFF TGTGCCAGCAGCACCTTAGCGGGGGGGTCCTACAATGAGCAGTTCTTC
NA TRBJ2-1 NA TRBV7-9 CASSLPGLGNEQFF TGTGCCAGCAGCTTACCGGGACTTGGGAATGAGCAGTTCTTC
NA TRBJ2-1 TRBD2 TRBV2 CASSVLAGGPTLYNEQFF TGTGCCAGCAGTGTCCTAGCGGGAGGGCCAACTCTTTACAATGAGCAGTTCTTC
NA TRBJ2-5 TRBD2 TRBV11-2 CASQTSVQETQYF TGTGCCAGCCAGACTAGCGTACAAGAGACCCAGTACTTC
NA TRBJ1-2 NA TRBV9 CASSPRRGEGEGDGYTF TGTGCCAGCAGCCCACGGCGGGGGGAGGGTGAAGGCGATGGCTACACCTTC
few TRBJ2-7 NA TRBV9 CASSVSGTPSYEQYF TGTGCCAGCAGCGTATCGGGGACCCCGTCCTACGAGCAGTACTTC
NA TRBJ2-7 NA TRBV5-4 CASSPETVSYEQYF TGTGCCAGCAGCCCCGAGACAGTCTCCTACGAGCAGTACTTC
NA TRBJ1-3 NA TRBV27 CASSLNGGRGNTIYF TGTGCCAGCAGTTTAAACGGGGGACGGGGAAACACCATATATTTT
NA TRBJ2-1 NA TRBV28 CASSLGDGGYNEQFF TGTGCCAGCAGTTTAGGGGACGGAGGATACAATGAGCAGTTCTTC
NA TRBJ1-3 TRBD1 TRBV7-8 CASSYRGSGNTIYF TGTGCCAGCAGCTACAGGGGCTCTGGAAACACCATATATTTT
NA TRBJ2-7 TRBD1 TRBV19 CASARTGGAGGHEQYF TGTGCCAGCGCGCGGACAGGGGGCGCCGGAGGCCACGAGCAGTACTTC
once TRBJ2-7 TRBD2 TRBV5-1 CASSLGGGTAYEQYF TGCGCCAGCAGCTTGGGCGGGGGTACCGCCTACGAGCAGTACTTC
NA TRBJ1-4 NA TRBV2 CASWGTVYNEKLFF TGTGCCAGCTGGGGTACAGTTTATAATGAAAAACTGTTTTTT
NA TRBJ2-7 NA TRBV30 CAWSRPEVTYEQYF TGTGCCTGGAGTCGCCCGGAGGTAACCTACGAGCAGTACTTC
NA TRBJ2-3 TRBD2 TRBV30 CAWVRGLAGGTDTQYF TGTGCCTGGGTGCGGGGACTAGCTGGAGGAACAGATACGCAGTATTTT
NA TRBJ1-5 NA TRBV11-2 CASSLGQNNNQPQHF TGTGCCAGCAGCTTAGGACAGAACAATAATCAGCCCCAGCATTTT
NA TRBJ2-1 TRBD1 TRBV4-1 CASSQVRDRGLNEQFF TGCGCCAGCAGCCAAGTTCGAGACAGGGGGCTCAATGAGCAGTTCTTC
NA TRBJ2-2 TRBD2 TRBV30 CAWSVLAASIGELFF TGTGCCTGGAGTGTACTAGCGGCTTCAATCGGGGAGCTGTTTTTT
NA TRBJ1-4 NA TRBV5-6 CASSPGWGGGEKLFF TGTGCCAGCAGCCCCGGGTGGGGAGGAGGTGAAAAACTGTTTTTT
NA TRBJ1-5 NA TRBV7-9 CASSLRGQPQHF TGTGCCAGCAGCTTACGGGGTCAGCCCCAGCATTTT
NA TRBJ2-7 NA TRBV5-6 CASSFPHGTEDYEQYF TGTGCCAGCAGCTTCCCCCACGGGACTGAGGATTACGAGCAGTACTTC
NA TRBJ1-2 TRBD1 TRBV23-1 CASTPRPTGVYYGYTF TGCGCCAGCACCCCTCGGCCGACAGGGGTATACTATGGCTACACCTTC
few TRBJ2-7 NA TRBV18 CASSQSGFPYEQYF TGTGCCAGCTCACAATCAGGGTTTCCCTACGAGCAGTACTTC
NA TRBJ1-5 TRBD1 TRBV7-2 CASSTTGGNQPQHF TGTGCCAGCAGCACGACAGGGGGCAATCAGCCCCAGCATTTT
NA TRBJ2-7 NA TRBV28 CAITGQSYEQYF TGTGCCATCACAGGACAGTCCTACGAGCAGTACTTC
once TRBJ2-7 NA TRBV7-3 CASSFGGSSYEQYF TGTGCCAGCAGCTTTGGGGGGAGCTCCTACGAGCAGTACTTC
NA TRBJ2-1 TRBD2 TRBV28 CASMVSGSYNEQFF TGTGCCAGCATGGTCAGCGGGAGTTACAATGAGCAGTTCTTC
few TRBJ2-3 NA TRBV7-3 CASSRLEGGDTQYF TGTGCCAGCAGTCGACTGGAGGGCGGGGATACGCAGTATTTT
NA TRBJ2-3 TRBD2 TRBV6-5 CASPRGGGADTQYF TGTGCCAGCCCGAGGGGCGGGGGGGCAGATACGCAGTATTTT
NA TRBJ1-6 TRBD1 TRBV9 CASSTRDRYNSPLHF TGTGCCAGCAGCACCCGGGACAGGTATAATTCACCCCTCCACTTT